The 17 T cell receptor beta chains in this list originate from one sample, sequenced in a study of pediatric ulcerative colitis. Data came from immunoSEQ multiplex PCR; TCRdb stores just in-frame clones and leaves some out. The table records fewer than 30,000 clones, over 55% of them present only once. During colonoscopy, one to two rectal pinch biopsies were collected. The sequencing input was gut tissue. The source of these receptors is a boy between 5 and 17 years old with severe ulcerative colitis.

The chain uses TRBV27 and TRBJ2-2, with TRBD2 matching over 7 bases. V was clipped by 4 bases and J by 2 bases; unmatched bases: 4. CDR3 length: 15 amino acids. Germline CDR1 is MNHEY and CDR2 is SMNVEV (reference sequence). CDR3 loop: CASSWGGFNTGELFF. The CDR3 DNA follows: TGTGCCAGCAGTTGGGGGGGGTTCAACACCGGGGAGCTGTTTTTT.

This clone was found once. This chain joins TRBV11-2 and TRBJ2-1, with D possibly being TRBD1 (6 bases). Germline-derived CDR1 and CDR2 are SGHAT and FQNNGV. V was cut by 1 base and J by 6 bases, with 7 bases left in between. The CDR3 is made up of 13 amino acids. CDR3 nucleotides: TGTGCCAGCAGCTTAGGAGGGGGCAATGAGCAGTTCTTC. Its translation: CASSLGGGNEQFF.

The J gene is TRBJ1-1, the V gene TRBV7-2, with TRBD1 matching over 7 bases. The J segment lost 4 bases and the V segment lost 5 bases, leaving 7 bases of the junction unmatched. The germline V gene encodes CDR1 SGHTA and CDR2 FQGNSA. The CDR3 sequence is 14 residues long. Written as DNA, the CDR3 is TGTGCCAGCAGCCCACAGGGGTCGGGCACTGAAGCTTTCTTT. Translation gives CASSPQGSGTEAFF.

The chain is built from TRBV10-1 and TRBJ2-7; 14 bases align to TRBD2. The CDR3 is made up of 14 amino acids. Germline trimming cut 2 bases from V and 6 bases from J; bases unmatched to any gene: 0. Looked up from germline, CDR1 is WNHNN and CDR2 is SYGVQD (reference sequence). CDR3 loop: CASSEGLAGGEQYF. The CDR3 coding sequence is TGCGCCAGCAGTGAGGGACTAGCGGGAGGCGAGCAGTACTTC.

This chain links TRBV28 with TRBJ2-7, with TRBD2 identical over 13 bases. The CDR3 is 17 amino acids. The V gene's germline CDR1 is MDHEN and CDR2 SYDVKM. Trimming took 5 bases from V and 2 from J; bases not matched to a gene: 9. CDR3 bases: TGTGCCAGCAGTCCCCCCCCACTAGCGGGAGGGCCCTACGAGCAGTACTTC. It yields the protein CASSPPPLAGGPYEQYF.

The table lists this clone with a few counts. The rearrangement links TRBV10-1 to TRBJ2-2; 7 bases align to TRBD2. Per the germline V gene, CDR1 is WNHNN and CDR2 is SYGVQD (reference sequence). V was pared by 4 bases and J by 5 bases, with 1 base of the junction left unmatched. The CDR3 totals 13 residues. In DNA, the CDR3 is TGCGCCAGCAGTGGGCGGGAGACCGGGGAGCTGTTTTTT. It is translated as CASSGRETGELFF.

The chain links TRBV2 to TRBJ2-7; D is unclear. V lost 3 bases and J lost 7, with 4 bases in between. Germline V gene sequence: CDR1 SNHLY, CDR2 FYNNEI. CDR3 size: 10 residues. Here the CDR3 DNA reads TGTGCCAGCAGTGATTGGGAGCAGTACTTC. It specifies CASSDWEQYF.

This chain uses TRBV5-1 with TRBJ2-2; TRBD2 might be the D (5 bases). V was pared by 4 bases and J by 5 bases, with 12 bases between. CDR1 and CDR2 from the germline V gene are SGHRS and YFSETQ. There are 14 residues in the CDR3. DNA of the CDR3: TGCGCCAGCAGCCTCACTAGGACTACCGGGGAGCTGTTTTTT. Protein product: CASSLTRTTGELFF.

This chain connects TRBV5-1 to TRBJ1-1; D perhaps matches TRBD1 (6 bases). The CDR3 is 15 amino acids. CDR1 SGHRS and CDR2 YFSETQ come from the germline V gene. With 1 base removed from V and 4 bases from J, the gap between germline ends came to 14 bases. CDR3 sequence (DNA): TGCGCCAGCAGCTTGTGGACAGAGAGGAGCACTGAAGCTTTCTTT. It codes for CASSLWTERSTEAFF.

The rearrangement links TRBV28 to TRBJ2-7; 11 positions match TRBD1. J was trimmed by 6 bases and V by 6 bases; bases with no gene match: 10. The germline V gene has CDR1 MDHEN and CDR2 SYDVKM. The CDR3 totals 15 residues. In DNA, the CDR3 is TGTGCCAGCAGCCGGACAGGGGGCTTTGTCAGCGAGCAGTACTTC. As protein: CASSRTGGFVSEQYF.

The genes are TRBV29-1 and TRBJ2-3, with a possible D match to TRBD2 (6 bases). CDR3 size: 16 residues. CDR1 and CDR2 (germline): SQVTM, ANQGSEA. The V end lost 0 bases, the J end lost 1 base, and 14 bases lay between the germline ends. The CDR3 loop reads CSVEDAGGIGTDTQYF. CDR3 in DNA: TGCAGCGTTGAAGATGCTGGCGGGATTGGCACAGATACGCAGTATTTT.

The chain employs TRBV6-1 and TRBJ2-1, with 8 positions matching TRBD1. The CDR3 covers 15 residues. CDR1 MNHNS and CDR2 SASEGT come from the germline V gene. With 3 bases clipped from V and 3 bases from J, the junction kept 4 bases outside the gene matches. CDR3 sequence reads: CASSESGTGYNEQFF. The DNA of the CDR3 is TGTGCCAGCAGTGAGTCCGGGACAGGCTACAATGAGCAGTTCTTC.

The genes are TRBV25-1 and TRBJ1-1, with D tentatively TRBD1 (5 bases). The CDR3 totals 13 residues. Between the trimmed V and J ends, which lost 8 bases and 5 bases, there was a span of 15 bases. Per germline, CDR1 MGHDK and CDR2 SYGVNS. In DNA form, the CDR3 reads TGTGCCAGCCGGTTCAGTTGGGGGACTGAAGCTTTCTTT. Encoded protein: CASRFSWGTEAFF.

The V call is TRBV13, the J call TRBJ2-6; 12 nucleotides align to TRBD2. The CDR3 is made up of 17 amino acids. The trim removed 4 bases at V and 2 bases at J, leaving 3 bases unmatched. Germline CDR1 and CDR2: PRHDT and FYEKMQ (reference sequence). As DNA, the CDR3 is TGTGCCAGCAGCTCACTAGCGGGAGGACCTGGGGCCAACGTCCTGACTTTC. This translates into CASSSLAGGPGANVLTF.

The J gene is TRBJ2-1, the V gene TRBV14; 11 bases align to TRBD2. V shed 5 bases, J shed 0 bases, and the junction held 3 bases outside the gene matches. This CDR3 is built from 16 residues. CDR1 and CDR2 (germline): SGHDN, FVKESK. The CDR3 sequence is CASSSSGRLSYNEQFF. CDR3 sequence (DNA): TGTGCCAGCAGCTCTAGCGGGAGGCTCTCCTACAATGAGCAGTTCTTC.

The chain recombines TRBV2 with TRBJ2-1; D not resolved. Germline CDR1 is SNHLY and CDR2 is FYNNEI. The CDR3 totals 12 residues. V lost 7 bases, J lost 5 bases, and 9 bases lay in between. CDR3 sequence reads: CASTTVDNEQFF. CDR3 coding DNA: TGTGCCAGCACCACCGTGGACAATGAGCAGTTCTTC.

This clone showed up just a few times. The chain couples TRBV19 to TRBJ1-3; tentative D call: TRBD1 (6 bases). V lost 7 bases and J lost 2, with 15 bases in between. Germline CDR1 reads LNHDA; CDR2 reads SQIVND (reference sequence). This CDR3 region has 15 residues. The CDR3 reads CASTDRLNTGNTIYF. The DNA for the CDR3 is TGTGCCAGTACTGACAGGTTAAACACTGGAAACACCATATATTTT.